The rows below give T cell receptor beta chains drawn from one sample of a study of T cells in Graves' hyperthyroidism and ophthalmopathy. From the multiplex PCR reads, TCRdb called clonotypes with MiXCR, one entry per CDR3 protein. The profile shows more than 300,000 distinct CDR3 sequences, about 18% of them singletons. What was sequenced was blood. These receptor sequences come from a woman under 40 with Graves' hyperthyroidism that later progressed to Graves' ophthalmopathy. Each CDR3 is given with its conserved first and last residue. Fields, in order: D gene, clone size, J gene, V gene, CDR3 DNA, CDR3 protein. A D gene is named only where the DNA matches it firmly. Clone size appears in some rows only: once, few, many, or a class for an expanded clone.

D gene: -
clone size: many
J gene: TRBJ2-5
V gene: TRBV6-1
CDR3 DNA: TGTGCCAGCAGGAGGGGATCTAACCAAGAGACCCAGTACTTC
CDR3 protein: CASRRGSNQETQYF

D gene: -
clone size: many
J gene: TRBJ2-7
V gene: TRBV27
CDR3 DNA: TGTGCCAGCAGTTTTGGGGATACCTACGAGCAGTACTTC
CDR3 protein: CASSFGDTYEQYF

D gene: TRBD1
clone size: many
J gene: TRBJ2-7
V gene: TRBV20-1
CDR3 DNA: TGCAGTGCTTCGACCTCAGGGGGCTACGAGCAGTACTTC
CDR3 protein: CSASTSGGYEQYF

D gene: TRBD2
clone size: many
J gene: TRBJ2-1
V gene: TRBV11-3
CDR3 DNA: TGTGCCAGCAGTCCAGGACTAGCCTCCTACAATGAGCAGTTCTTC
CDR3 protein: CASSPGLASYNEQFF

D gene: -
clone size: -
J gene: TRBJ1-2
V gene: TRBV6-2/TRBV6-3
CDR3 DNA: TGTGCCACCAGCGGCGTTGTTGGACAGACCTATGGCTACACCTTC
CDR3 protein: CATSGVVGQTYGYTF

D gene: -
clone size: -
J gene: TRBJ1-1
V gene: TRBV5-1
CDR3 DNA: TGCGCCAGCAGAGGTCAATTCGGCACTGAAGCTTTCTTT
CDR3 protein: CASRGQFGTEAFF

D gene: -
clone size: many
J gene: TRBJ1-6
V gene: TRBV20-1
CDR3 DNA: TGCAGTGCTAGACGAACTAGGAATTCACCCCTCCACTTT
CDR3 protein: CSARRTRNSPLHF

D gene: -
clone size: many
J gene: TRBJ2-2
V gene: TRBV30
CDR3 DNA: TGTGCCTGGAGGCAGGGTTATGGCACCGGGGAGCTGTTTTTT
CDR3 protein: CAWRQGYGTGELFF

D gene: TRBD2
clone size: many
J gene: TRBJ2-2
V gene: TRBV2
CDR3 DNA: TGTGCCAGCAGGGGACTTAGGACTAGCGGGGAGCCCACCGGGGAGCTGTTTTTT
CDR3 protein: CASRGLRTSGEPTGELFF

D gene: -
clone size: many
J gene: TRBJ2-3
V gene: TRBV6-5
CDR3 DNA: TGTGCCAGCAGTTACAATACAGGGATCACAGATACGCAGTATTTT
CDR3 protein: CASSYNTGITDTQYF

D gene: TRBD2
clone size: few
J gene: TRBJ2-1
V gene: TRBV6-1
CDR3 DNA: TGTGCCAGCACCGGAGGGACTAGCGGGAGGTTTTTCGGCAATGAGCAGTTCTTC
CDR3 protein: CASTGGTSGRFFGNEQFF

D gene: -
clone size: many
J gene: TRBJ2-2
V gene: TRBV19
CDR3 DNA: TGTGCCAGTAGTCCCGATCCCAGGACCATGAACACCGGGGAGCTGTTTTTT
CDR3 protein: CASSPDPRTMNTGELFF

D gene: -
clone size: many
J gene: TRBJ2-1
V gene: TRBV11-2
CDR3 DNA: TGTGCCAGCAGCCAAGGACAGTACAATGAGCAGTTCTTC
CDR3 protein: CASSQGQYNEQFF

D gene: TRBD1
clone size: once
J gene: TRBJ2-1
V gene: TRBV11-3
CDR3 DNA: TGTGCCAGCAGCCTGAGACAGGGCAATGAGCAGTTCTTC
CDR3 protein: CASSLRQGNEQFF

D gene: TRBD2
clone size: few
J gene: TRBJ2-7
V gene: TRBV6-6
CDR3 DNA: TGTGCCAGCAGTTACCAGGGACTAGCGGACTACGAGCAGTACTTC
CDR3 protein: CASSYQGLADYEQYF

D gene: -
clone size: -
J gene: TRBJ2-3
V gene: TRBV2
CDR3 DNA: TGTGCCAGCATGCCCGACGGGGGCTCAGATACGCAGTATTTT
CDR3 protein: CASMPDGGSDTQYF

D gene: -
clone size: -
J gene: TRBJ1-1
V gene: TRBV10-3
CDR3 DNA: TGTGCCATCAGCGGGCAGAAGAACACTGAAGCTTTCTTT
CDR3 protein: CAISGQKNTEAFF

D gene: -
clone size: many
J gene: TRBJ2-1
V gene: TRBV7-9
CDR3 DNA: TGTGCCAGCAGCCTAGGACTCTCTCCCTACAATGAGCAGTTCTTC
CDR3 protein: CASSLGLSPYNEQFF

D gene: -
clone size: many
J gene: TRBJ2-1
V gene: TRBV18
CDR3 DNA: TGTGCCAGCTCACCTATGGATGACAATGAGCAGTTCTTC
CDR3 protein: CASSPMDDNEQFF

D gene: -
clone size: -
J gene: TRBJ2-3
V gene: TRBV13
CDR3 DNA: TGTGCCAGCCACCACGGGGGGCCGGATACGCAGTATTTT
CDR3 protein: CASHHGGPDTQYF

D gene: -
clone size: -
J gene: TRBJ1-2
V gene: TRBV29-1
CDR3 DNA: TGCAGCGTTGAAGGGGGGGGCACAGGGCCTGGCTACACCTTC
CDR3 protein: CSVEGGGTGPGYTF

D gene: -
clone size: -
J gene: TRBJ2-5
V gene: TRBV7-2
CDR3 DNA: TGTGCCAGCAGCCTTAGCGAAATGCAAGAGACCCAGTACTTC
CDR3 protein: CASSLSEMQETQYF

D gene: TRBD2
clone size: many
J gene: TRBJ2-7
V gene: TRBV7-6
CDR3 DNA: TGTGCCAGCAGCCACCCCCTAGCGGGAGGTGGAGAGCAGTACTTC
CDR3 protein: CASSHPLAGGGEQYF

D gene: TRBD1
clone size: many
J gene: TRBJ2-2
V gene: TRBV7-6
CDR3 DNA: TGTGCCAGCAGCAAAGACCCAGACAGGGAGATGATCGGGGAGCTGTTTTTT
CDR3 protein: CASSKDPDREMIGELFF

D gene: -
clone size: many
J gene: TRBJ1-5
V gene: TRBV7-2
CDR3 DNA: TGTGCCAGCAGCTTAGATTGGAGAGTTAGCAATCAGCCCCAGCATTTT
CDR3 protein: CASSLDWRVSNQPQHF

D gene: -
clone size: few
J gene: TRBJ2-5
V gene: TRBV6-1
CDR3 DNA: TGTGCCAGCATAGCTTCCGGCGGGCAGACCCAGTACTTC
CDR3 protein: CASIASGGQTQYF

D gene: TRBD1
clone size: many
J gene: TRBJ1-2
V gene: TRBV28
CDR3 DNA: TGTGCCAGCAGCACACCTCCTGGGACAGGGCTCTCGAGGGGCTACACCTTC
CDR3 protein: CASSTPPGTGLSRGYTF

D gene: -
clone size: many
J gene: TRBJ2-2
V gene: TRBV27
CDR3 DNA: TGTGCCAGCAGTTTAAGGCCGGGTACGGGGGAGCTGTTTTTT
CDR3 protein: CASSLRPGTGELFF

D gene: -
clone size: many
J gene: TRBJ2-5
V gene: TRBV19
CDR3 DNA: TGTGCCAGTAGTTATAACAGGGACCAAGAGACCCAGTACTTC
CDR3 protein: CASSYNRDQETQYF

D gene: -
clone size: few
J gene: TRBJ2-1
V gene: TRBV5-1
CDR3 DNA: TGCGCCAGCACGGAGAGGGTCAGCTCCTACAATGAGCAGTTCTTC
CDR3 protein: CASTERVSSYNEQFF

D gene: TRBD1
clone size: few
J gene: TRBJ1-2
V gene: TRBV7-9
CDR3 DNA: TGTGCCAGCAGTGGGACAGCCCGCGGACATGACTACACCTTC
CDR3 protein: CASSGTARGHDYTF

D gene: -
clone size: many
J gene: TRBJ2-1
V gene: TRBV27
CDR3 DNA: TGTGCCAGCAGTGCCGCATCTTTACTTGAGCAGTTCTTC
CDR3 protein: CASSAASLLEQFF

D gene: TRBD2
clone size: -
J gene: TRBJ2-3
V gene: TRBV5-1
CDR3 DNA: TGCGCCAGCAGCTCCATAGCGGGAGTACCAGATACGCAGTATTTT
CDR3 protein: CASSSIAGVPDTQYF

D gene: TRBD1
clone size: many
J gene: TRBJ1-2
V gene: TRBV24-1
CDR3 DNA: TGTGCCACCAGTGACTCCGGGACAGGGCATGCCGGCTACACCTTC
CDR3 protein: CATSDSGTGHAGYTF

D gene: -
clone size: many
J gene: TRBJ2-3
V gene: TRBV11-2
CDR3 DNA: TGTGCCAGCAGCAACCGGGACCGTTACACAGATACGCAGTATTTT
CDR3 protein: CASSNRDRYTDTQYF

D gene: -
clone size: few
J gene: TRBJ1-5
V gene: TRBV28
CDR3 DNA: TGTGCCAGCAGTTTTAGAGGCCTCAATCAGCCCCAGCATTTT
CDR3 protein: CASSFRGLNQPQHF

D gene: -
clone size: -
J gene: TRBJ1-5
V gene: TRBV4-1
CDR3 DNA: TGCGCCAGCAGCCAAGCTACAGGGTTAAATCAGCCCCAGCATTTT
CDR3 protein: CASSQATGLNQPQHF

D gene: -
clone size: few
J gene: TRBJ1-6
V gene: TRBV27
CDR3 DNA: TGTGCCAGCAGTTTACGGGGGACGACAGCTTATAATTCACCCCTCCACTTT
CDR3 protein: CASSLRGTTAYNSPLHF

D gene: TRBD1
clone size: -
J gene: TRBJ2-2
V gene: TRBV9
CDR3 DNA: TGTGCCAGCAGCGGGGAGGGACAGGGATCCACCGGGGAGCTGTTTTTT
CDR3 protein: CASSGEGQGSTGELFF

D gene: -
clone size: -
J gene: TRBJ2-5
V gene: TRBV19
CDR3 DNA: TGTGCCAGTAGTCGCCCGGGGGAGACCCAGTACTTC
CDR3 protein: CASSRPGETQYF

D gene: -
clone size: many
J gene: TRBJ2-7
V gene: TRBV6-5
CDR3 DNA: TGTGCCAGCAGTTACTACAGGTGGAGAGAGCAGTACTTC
CDR3 protein: CASSYYRWREQYF

D gene: TRBD2
clone size: many
J gene: TRBJ2-7
V gene: TRBV27
CDR3 DNA: TGTGCCAGCAGCTCGGGACTAGGGTACGAGCAGTACTTC
CDR3 protein: CASSSGLGYEQYF

D gene: TRBD2
clone size: -
J gene: TRBJ2-1
V gene: TRBV2
CDR3 DNA: TGTGCCAACAGTCCCGGGACTAGCGGGATTGAGTTCTTC
CDR3 protein: CANSPGTSGIEFF

D gene: -
clone size: many
J gene: TRBJ1-2
V gene: TRBV12-3/TRBV12-4
CDR3 DNA: TGTGCCAGCAGTTTAGGCGGAAGGGGCAGGAACTATGGCTACACCTTC
CDR3 protein: CASSLGGRGRNYGYTF

D gene: -
clone size: -
J gene: TRBJ2-3
V gene: TRBV4-2
CDR3 DNA: TGTGCCAGCAGCCAGGGTCGGCTAGGCCCGTTTTTTGATACGCAGTATTTT
CDR3 protein: CASSQGRLGPFFDTQYF

D gene: TRBD2
clone size: few
J gene: TRBJ2-7
V gene: TRBV28
CDR3 DNA: TGTGCCAGCAGCCGAAGACTAGCGGGGTACGAGCAGTACTTC
CDR3 protein: CASSRRLAGYEQYF

D gene: -
clone size: many
J gene: TRBJ2-7
V gene: TRBV28
CDR3 DNA: TGTGCCAGCAGCCTCCCCCTTGGCACCCCCTACGAGCAGTACTTC
CDR3 protein: CASSLPLGTPYEQYF

D gene: TRBD1
clone size: many
J gene: TRBJ1-2
V gene: TRBV20-1
CDR3 DNA: TGCAGTGCTAGAGTATACAGGGGGCTCGACTATGGCTACACCTTC
CDR3 protein: CSARVYRGLDYGYTF

D gene: -
clone size: many
J gene: TRBJ2-1
V gene: TRBV6-2/TRBV6-3
CDR3 DNA: TGTGCCAGCAGTTATTCAGGAAACTCCTACAATGAGCAGTTCTTC
CDR3 protein: CASSYSGNSYNEQFF

D gene: -
clone size: many
J gene: TRBJ2-7
V gene: TRBV7-8
CDR3 DNA: TGTGCCAGCAGCTTAGCTCCCGTAGGGATATACTACTACGAGCAGTACTTC
CDR3 protein: CASSLAPVGIYYYEQYF

D gene: -
clone size: many
J gene: TRBJ2-1
V gene: TRBV10-3
CDR3 DNA: TGTGCCATCAGTGACAGGGATGGGTTCAATGAGCAGTTCTTC
CDR3 protein: CAISDRDGFNEQFF

D gene: -
clone size: -
J gene: TRBJ2-1
V gene: TRBV18
CDR3 DNA: TGTGCCAGCCGACAAGCCACAGGTTTCAATGAGCAGTTCTTC
CDR3 protein: CASRQATGFNEQFF

D gene: TRBD1
clone size: many
J gene: TRBJ1-4
V gene: TRBV6-1
CDR3 DNA: TGTGCCAGCAGTCCGGACAGGCCGGGGGAAAAACTGTTTTTT
CDR3 protein: CASSPDRPGEKLFF

D gene: TRBD2
clone size: few
J gene: TRBJ2-1
V gene: TRBV27
CDR3 DNA: TGTGCCAGCAGTCCGGGACTAGCGGGGGTGGTCTACAATGAGCAGTTCTTC
CDR3 protein: CASSPGLAGVVYNEQFF

D gene: -
clone size: few
J gene: TRBJ1-3
V gene: TRBV6-1
CDR3 DNA: TGTGCCAGCAGTTTCGGAAGGGGAAACACCATATATTTT
CDR3 protein: CASSFGRGNTIYF

D gene: -
clone size: -
J gene: TRBJ1-4
V gene: TRBV5-5
CDR3 DNA: TGTGCCAGCAGCTTCCTGAACTATTCACAGACTAAACTAAATGAAAAACTGTTTTTT
CDR3 protein: CASSFLNYSQTKLNEKLFF

D gene: -
clone size: many
J gene: TRBJ2-7
V gene: TRBV27
CDR3 DNA: TGTGCCAGCAGTCGAGGGACTCTCGGCTACGAGCAGTACTTC
CDR3 protein: CASSRGTLGYEQYF

D gene: -
clone size: many
J gene: TRBJ2-7
V gene: TRBV20-1
CDR3 DNA: TGCAGTGCTAAACCAGGGTGGGACTCCTACGAGCAGTACTTC
CDR3 protein: CSAKPGWDSYEQYF

D gene: TRBD2
clone size: many
J gene: TRBJ2-7
V gene: TRBV2
CDR3 DNA: TGTGCCAACACCGGGACTAGCGACTACGAGCAGTACTTC
CDR3 protein: CANTGTSDYEQYF